Following are 27 T cell receptor beta chains from one sample sequenced in a study of T cell changes during pregnancy in multiple sclerosis. This table comes from immunoSEQ multiplex PCR, and its TCRdb copy is limited to in-frame clones, with some not included. The sample lists approximately 44,000 clones; 80% to 95% were seen once. This specimen consisted of CD4+ T cells from peripheral blood mononuclear cells, obtained before pregnancy. These receptors were collected from a female donor with multiple sclerosis, enrolled in a pregnancy study.

V usage is TRBV7-3 and J usage is TRBJ1-6, with D perhaps TRBD1 (5 bases). The CDR3 has 17 amino acids. The germline CDR1 and CDR2 sequences are SGHTA and FQGTGA. Trimming shortened V by 4 bases and J by 7 bases, and 20 bases separated the two germline ends. In nucleotides, the CDR3 is TGTGCCAGCAGCTCGCCCGGGAGGGAAGACAGAAATTCACCCCTCCACTTT. It codes for CASSSPGREDRNSPLHF.

This sequence joins TRBV7-8 and TRBJ2-3; 9 bases map to TRBD1. V shed 5 bases, J shed 4 bases, and the junction held 4 bases outside the gene matches. Germline-derived CDR1 and CDR2 are SGHVS and FQNEAQ. This CDR3 region has 14 residues. The DNA for the CDR3 is TGTGCCAGCAGCCAGGACAGGGGTTCAGATACGCAGTATTTT. Translated, it gives CASSQDRGSDTQYF.

The rearrangement uses TRBV7-9 and TRBJ2-2; possible D gene TRBD1, 5 bases. Germline V gene data show CDR1 as SEHNR and CDR2 as FQNEAQ (reference sequence). This CDR3 spans 14 amino acids. V dropped 0 bases and J dropped 3 bases, with 5 bases sitting between them. This CDR3 is CASSLARDTGELFF. DNA for the CDR3: TGTGCCAGCAGCTTAGCCAGGGACACCGGGGAGCTGTTTTTT.

The chain carries TRBV6-1 and TRBJ2-7; a weak D match, TRBD1 (6 bases). The CDR3 is 15 amino acids. The germline V and J ends were trimmed by 6 bases and 0 bases, with 15 bases remaining between them. CDR1 and CDR2 from the germline V gene are MNHNS and SASEGT. The CDR3 DNA follows: TGTGCCAGCAGCGCCGTCTTGGGGGCCTCCTACGAGCAGTACTTC. The encoded protein is CASSAVLGASYEQYF.

The genes are TRBV6-5 and TRBJ2-7, with D possibly matching TRBD2 (7 bases). Germline CDR1 and CDR2: MNHEY and SVGAGI. The CDR3 runs 13 residues. Trimming stripped 6 bases from V and 0 bases from J, with 9 bases between. Here the CDR3 reads CASSGGHSYEQYF. The CDR3 DNA reads as TGTGCCAGCAGCGGGGGGCACTCCTACGAGCAGTACTTC.

This clone was recorded only once. This sequence joins TRBV18 and TRBJ2-1; 7 bases match TRBD2. V shed 3 bases and J 0 bases; nucleotides not matched to a gene: 11. Germline values: CDR1 KGHSH, CDR2 LQKENI. CDR3 size: 18 residues. The CDR3: CASSPLPPSGSSYNEQFF. The CDR3 coding sequence is TGTGCCAGCTCACCCCTCCCTCCTAGCGGTAGCTCCTACAATGAGCAGTTCTTC.

J is TRBJ2-7 and V is TRBV5-6, with 7 bases identical to TRBD2. The CDR3 extends over 15 amino acids. Germline loops: CDR1 SGHDT, CDR2 YYEEEE. J was trimmed by 6 bases and V by 2 bases; bases with no gene match: 11. CDR3 DNA sequence: TGTGCCAGCAGCTTACGGGCGGGGGTTGTTAGCGAGCAGTACTTC. As protein: CASSLRAGVVSEQYF.

The chain is built from TRBV6-4 and TRBJ2-7; 10 bases match TRBD1. Trimming removed 6 bases from V and 2 bases from J; junction bases left unmatched: 7. Germline CDR1 reads MRHNA; CDR2 reads SNTAGT. The CDR3 has 15 residues. CDR3 DNA: TGTGCCAGCAGCGGGGGACAGGGGTTCCCCTACGAGCAGTACTTC. It specifies CASSGGQGFPYEQYF.

The V and J genes are TRBV2 and TRBJ2-7, with D tentatively TRBD2 (6 bases). The CDR3 is 14 residues long. Trimming shortened V by 7 bases and J by 4 bases, and 17 bases separated the two germline ends. Germline assignment: CDR1 SNHLY and CDR2 FYNNEI. CDR3 residues: CASTKGAGGYEQYF. In DNA form, the CDR3 reads TGTGCCAGCACCAAAGGGGCCGGGGGATACGAGCAGTACTTC.

This chain joins TRBV5-1 and TRBJ2-1, with TRBD1 as a possible D gene (5 bases). Germline lookup yields CDR1 SGHRS and CDR2 YFSETQ. V was pared by 0 bases and J by 0 bases, with 22 bases between. CDR3 length: 20 amino acids. CDR3 in DNA: TGCGCCAGCAGCTTGGTATTAAGGTCACAGGCCCTCCACTCCTACAATGAGCAGTTCTTC. This gives the protein CASSLVLRSQALHSYNEQFF.

The rearrangement links TRBV7-6 to TRBJ2-3; D is unclear. This CDR3 has 13 residues. With 6 bases removed from V and 4 bases from J, the gap between germline ends came to 11 bases. Germline CDR1 is SGHVS and CDR2 is FNYEAQ. In nucleotides, the CDR3 is TGTGCCAGCAGTTATACTGTCCCAGATACGCAGTATTTT. Translating it yields CASSYTVPDTQYF.

J is TRBJ2-7 and V is TRBV19; no clear D gene. Germline-derived CDR1 and CDR2 are LNHDA and SQIVND (reference sequence). CDR3 length: 13 amino acids. Trimming stripped 1 base from V and 2 bases from J, with 6 bases between. The CDR3 nucleotides are TGTGCCAGTAGTATAGGGCCCGCCTACGAGCAGTACTTC. Protein product: CASSIGPAYEQYF.

The V gene is TRBV29-1, the J gene TRBJ2-1, with no clear D. CDR3 length equals 15 residues. Trimming took 7 bases from V and 2 from J, leaving 18 bases between them. Germline lookup yields CDR1 SQVTM and CDR2 ANQGSEA. The CDR3 spells CSASTPGTTYNEQFF. The CDR3 coding sequence is TGCAGCGCATCGACTCCTGGAACAACCTACAATGAGCAGTTCTTC.

The genes are TRBV6-5 and TRBJ2-5; D is possibly TRBD1 (5 bases). The CDR3 consists of 14 residues. Trimming removed 4 bases at V and 1 base at J, with 10 bases between. Germline V CDR1 and CDR2: MNHEY, SVGAGI. For the CDR3, the DNA is TGTGCCAGCAGTTTGAGGACATCCCAAGAGACCCAGTACTTC. This codes for CASSLRTSQETQYF.

This chain links TRBV7-2 with TRBJ1-6; D remains unclear. The CDR3 extends over 15 amino acids. Trimming took off 0 bases at V and 9 bases at J, with 12 bases between the two ends. Per germline, CDR1 SGHTA and CDR2 FQGNSA. In DNA, the CDR3 is TGTGCCAGCAGCTTAGCGTGGGCAAACCCTTCACCCCTCCACTTT. It encodes CASSLAWANPSPLHF.

This sequence joins TRBV7-3 and TRBJ2-1, with a weak D call TRBD2 (6 bases). Germline loops: CDR1 SGHTA, CDR2 FQGTGA. V was cut by 3 bases and J by 0 bases, with 15 bases left in between. There are 17 residues in the CDR3. The CDR3 sequence: CASSFRDSYPSYNEQFF. For the CDR3, the DNA is TGTGCCAGCAGCTTCCGGGACTCCTACCCCTCCTACAATGAGCAGTTCTTC.

The chain joins TRBV4-2 to TRBJ1-5; D might be TRBD1 (6 bases). Germline V gene lookup returns CDR1 LGHNA and CDR2 YNFKEQ. This CDR3 spans 15 amino acids. Between the trimmed V and J ends, which lost 2 bases and 3 bases, there was a span of 11 bases. The CDR3 loop reads CASSQTGTNNQPQHF. The DNA of the CDR3 is TGTGCCAGCAGCCAAACCGGGACAAACAATCAGCCCCAGCATTTT.

The chain joins TRBV2 to TRBJ1-1; a weak D match, TRBD1 (5 bases). CDR1 and CDR2 from the germline V gene are SNHLY and FYNNEI. V was clipped by 6 bases and J by 5 bases, with 13 bases between them. The CDR3 is 13 residues long. The CDR3 sequence: CASRLRKGTEAFF. The DNA for the CDR3 is TGTGCCAGCAGGCTAAGGAAGGGGACTGAAGCTTTCTTT.

On this clone itself: Germline and junction disagree at one end, which may indicate a read error. The gene calls are TRBV30 and TRBJ1-1; D remains unclear. The germline gives CDR1 GTSNPN, CDR2 SVGIG (reference sequence). The CDR3 contains 13 residues. The CDR3 here is CVWSVQLNTEAFF. The DNA of the CDR3 is TGTGTCTGGAGTGTACAGTTAAACACTGAAGCTTTCTTT. Complete variable domain (other parts from reference TRBV30 and TRBJ1-1): SQTIHQWPATLVQPVGSPLSLECTVEGTSNPNLYWYRQAAGRGLQLLFYSVGIGQISSEVPQNLSASRPQDRQFILSSKKLLLSDSGFYLCVWSVQLNTEAFFGQGTRLTVV.

J is TRBJ1-5 and V is TRBV19, with TRBD1 as a possible D gene (5 bases). The CDR3 spans 14 residues. CDR1 LNHDA and CDR2 SQIVND come from the germline V gene (reference sequence). The ends were cut back, 5 bases at V and 4 bases at J, with 12 bases in the middle. CDR3 in amino acids: CASSDAGSNQPQHF. The CDR3 coding sequence is TGTGCCAGTAGTGATGCAGGGTCGAATCAGCCCCAGCATTTT.

The chain couples TRBV2 to TRBJ2-3; 11 nucleotides match TRBD2. Trimming removed 4 bases from V and 2 bases from J; junction bases left unmatched: 5. The CDR3 has 16 residues. CDR1 SNHLY and CDR2 FYNNEI come from the germline V gene. The CDR3 bases are TGTGCCAGCAGTGGACTAGCGGGGAGCCCCACAGATACGCAGTATTTT. Translation: CASSGLAGSPTDTQYF.

The V gene is TRBV28, the J gene TRBJ2-7; no clear D gene. Trimming shortened V by 2 bases and J by 6 bases, and 11 bases separated the two germline ends. This CDR3 spans 13 amino acids. Per the germline V gene, CDR1 is MDHEN and CDR2 is SYDVKM. The CDR3 nucleotides read TGTGCCAGCAGTTTAGAGCCTGGGCTCGAGCAGTACTTC. This codes for CASSLEPGLEQYF.

The J gene is TRBJ2-4, the V gene TRBV6-1; D remains ambiguous. This CDR3 spans 11 amino acids. V lost 7 bases and J 4 bases, leaving 5 bases between the germline ends. CDR1 and CDR2 (germline): MNHNS, SASEGT. CDR3 in amino acids: CASTQKNIQYF. The CDR3 DNA is TGTGCCAGCACCCAGAAAAACATTCAGTACTTC.

This chain connects TRBV19 to TRBJ2-5, with 8 bases aligning to TRBD1. The CDR3 has 12 amino acids. Germline lookup yields CDR1 LNHDA and CDR2 SQIVND (reference sequence). The junction had 3 bases not matched to a gene; V was cut back by 3 bases and J by 9 bases. The CDR3 loop is CASSMPGGPQYF. CDR3 DNA: TGTGCCAGTAGTATGCCAGGGGGCCCCCAGTACTTC.

The chain carries TRBV4-2 and TRBJ1-5; the match to TRBD1 covers 7 bases. CDR1 and CDR2 (germline): LGHNA, YNFKEQ. The CDR3 extends over 16 amino acids. Unmatched junction bases numbered 8, after V lost 0 bases and J lost 6 bases. As DNA, the CDR3 is TGTGCCAGCAGCCAAGATGGCTCAGGGGGTGGTCAGCCCCAGCATTTT. The encoded protein is CASSQDGSGGGQPQHF.

The V call is TRBV9, the J call TRBJ1-3; no firm D call. V lost 4 bases and J lost 0, with 11 bases in between. The CDR3 has 15 residues. Germline V gives CDR1 SGDLS, CDR2 YYNGEE. The CDR3 DNA sequence: TGTGCCAGCAGCTTCGGGGTCAGCTCTGGAAACACCATATATTTT. Translated: CASSFGVSSGNTIYF.

In this sample, this clone turned up once. The chain employs TRBV6-6 and TRBJ1-3, with D tentatively TRBD1 (5 bases). The germline CDR1 and CDR2 sequences are MNHNY and SVGAGI (reference sequence). Deletions cut 0 bases from V and 3 bases from J, with 6 bases between. This CDR3 comprises 14 residues. CDR3 residues: CASSYSGDGNTIYF. In DNA form, the CDR3 reads TGTGCCAGCAGTTACTCAGGGGATGGAAACACCATATATTTT.